This T cell receptor (beta chain) derives from a study of OX40 agonist ivuxolimab in advanced cancers. This table comes from immunoSEQ multiplex PCR, and its TCRdb copy is limited to in-frame clones, with some not included. The sample carries under 75,000 clones, approximately 90% recorded once. Overall study findings and caveats: Partial responders at 0.1-3.0 mg/kg showed near-lowest clonal expansion. CD8+ T cells were the subset that, on average, had more expanded clones than CD4+. The antigen specificity of the peripheral T cells (those that were expanded) was not determined.

As concerns this clone: The antigen remains undetermined.

The sequencing used CD4+ or CD8+ T cells sorted from blood, collected in a trial of the OX40 agonist ivuxolimab. The clonotype comes from an adult with an advanced solid tumor such as melanoma, head and neck, liver or kidney cancer.

The CDR3 coding sequence is TGTGCCAGCAGCTTAAGGTCCCAGGGGGCCGGCGGGGAGCTGTTTTTT. Translated: CASSLRSQGAGGELFF. The chain links TRBV28 to TRBJ2-2; 8 bases match TRBD1. This CDR3 region has 16 residues. Germline V gene lookup returns CDR1 MDHEN and CDR2 SYDVKM. J was trimmed by 7 bases and V by 6 bases; bases with no gene match: 13.